The next 9 T cell receptor beta chains were all read from a single sample in a study of regulatory T cells in long-lasting Graves disease. Construction of the TCR beta libraries employed iRepertoire HTBI primers in conjunction with Arm-PCR of CDR3 regions. TCRdb re-analysed the multiplex PCR reads in MiXCR, keeping a single row per CDR3 protein. The data contain a few hundred thousand distinct CDR3 sequences, about 25% of them seen just once; the ten biggest clones take up roughly 26%. As for time point: persistent/refractory GD, antithyroid drugs over 5 years with positive TRAb. The TCR library was prepared using RNA isolated from PBMCs. The source material was peripheral blood mononuclear cells (PBMCs), sampled when the disease was refractory, from a patient treated with antithyroid drugs. The receptors originated from a female donor with Graves disease.

The chain joins TRBV20-1 to TRBJ1-1; D ambiguous. Trimming stripped 3 bases from V and 1 base from J, with 9 bases between. This CDR3 contains 13 residues. Germline V gene sequence: CDR1 DFQATT, CDR2 SNEGSKA (reference sequence). Here the CDR3 DNA reads TGCAGTGCTAGTGGTGCCGCGAACACTGAAGCTTTCTTT. This translates into CSASGAANTEAFF.

The chain employs TRBV19 and TRBJ2-5, with D perhaps TRBD2 (6 bases). Trimming took off 6 bases at V and 2 bases at J, with 16 bases between the two ends. The CDR3 covers 15 residues. Germline-derived CDR1 and CDR2 are LNHDA and SQIVND (reference sequence). The CDR3 loop reads CASRPRAGGQETQYF. As DNA, the CDR3 is TGTGCCAGTAGACCCAGAGCCGGGGGACAAGAGACCCAGTACTTC.

On this clonotype: This sequence may be a read error, since a much larger clone differs from it by one base. The rearrangement joins TRBV2 to TRBJ2-5; 8 nucleotides align to TRBD1. CDR1 is SNHLY and CDR2 is FYNNEI in the germline V gene. CDR3 length equals 18 residues. CDR3 loop: CASSHHLETGEPQETRYF. In nucleotides, the CDR3 is TGTGCCAGCAGTCACCACCTCGAGACAGGGGAACCTCAAGAGACCCGGTACTTC.

To note about this clonotype: With a much larger clone just one base away, this may be a read error. The chain's CDR3 is CASMGKIGSTEAFF. The CDR3 DNA reads as TGTGCCAGCATGGGTAAGATTGGGAGCACTGAAGCTTTCTTT. This rearrangement joins TRBV2 to TRBJ1-1; D ambiguous. V was shortened by 7 bases and J by 4 bases, with 16 bases between the two germline ends. The germline gives CDR1 SNHLY, CDR2 FYNNEI. This CDR3 is 14 amino acids long.

J is TRBJ2-3 and V is TRBV28, with 9 nucleotides matching TRBD2. Germline V CDR1 and CDR2: MDHEN, SYDVKM. The junction had 10 bases not matched to a gene; V was cut back by 3 bases and J by 0 bases. CDR3 length equals 18 residues. The CDR3, as DNA: TGTGCCAGCAGTTTCGTCCCCTCTAGCGGGGAAAGCACAGATACGCAGTATTTT. Residues: CASSFVPSSGESTDTQYF.

The chain carries TRBV7-8 and TRBJ2-5, with 10 bases lining up with TRBD2. V lost 5 bases to trimming and J lost 2 bases; unmatched junction nucleotides: 8. This CDR3 region has 16 residues. Germline CDR1 and CDR2: SGHVS and FQNEAQ. The CDR3 DNA sequence: TGTGCCAGCAGCCTTCAAGCGGGAGGGCCGCAAGAGACCCAGTACTTC. This sequence encodes CASSLQAGGPQETQYF. The full variable domain, with the rest looked up from reference TRBV7-8 and TRBJ2-5, is GAGVSQSPRYKVAKRGQDVALRCDPISGHVSLFWYQQALGQGPEFLTYFQNEAQLDKSGLPSDRFFAERPEGSVSTLKIQRTQQEDSAVYLCASSLQAGGPQETQYFGPGTRLLVL.

This rearrangement joins TRBV4-1 to TRBJ1-2, with D perhaps matching TRBD1 (6 bases). This CDR3 contains 12 residues. V was pared by 2 bases and J by 10 bases, with 11 bases between. Germline CDR1 MGHRA, CDR2 YSYEKL. The CDR3 nucleotides are TGCGCCAGCAGCCAACAGGACAGCGACTACACCTTC. It translates to CASSQQDSDYTF.

This clonotype was picked up a small number of times. This chain uses TRBV12-3 or TRBV12-4 with TRBJ2-3, with TRBD1 identical over 10 bases. The CDR3 covers 15 residues. V lost 5 bases and J lost 5; bases outside the gene matches: 7. This chain's CDR3 is CASSPRQGAEDTQYF. CDR3 in DNA: TGTGCCAGCAGTCCCCGACAGGGGGCCGAAGATACGCAGTATTTT.

The sample holds many counts of this clonotype. V usage is TRBV6-1 and J usage is TRBJ2-7; D is ambiguous. CDR3 size: 15 residues. Germline V gene sequence: CDR1 MNHNS, CDR2 SASEGT. Trimming took 2 bases from V and 3 from J, leaving 14 bases between them. CDR3 in DNA: TGTGCCAGCAGTGAACAGGTACAGTCCGGCTACGAGCAGTACTTC. Translated: CASSEQVQSGYEQYF.